A single sample is the source of the 16 T cell receptor beta chains below, sequenced in a study of blood T cells in healthy people across ages (dated by TCRdb to the mid-2010s). Libraries were prepared through 5' RACE. The sequencer listed for this sample is Illumina HiSeq 2500. The second PCR ran for about 6 to 11 cycles and used a J-beta primer mix along with a sample-barcoded 5' primer. The public reads were reprocessed in TCRdb via fastp at Q25 and MiXCR, keeping in-frame beta chains. Here each entry gathers all rows of one CDR3 protein and keeps the most common genes and DNA. The sample table contains under 1,100,000 distinct CDR3 sequences; only one count was recorded for approximately 25% of them. Clones ranked in the top ten supply about 0.69% of the sample. This sample also belongs to another study, concerning T cells of mothers and their children.

Material: blood. Receptors were obtained from a girl aged 2 to 10 in good health.

This clonotype was counted between two and nine times. This chain links TRBV7-2 with TRBJ2-7, with 11 bases that match TRBD2. TRBJ2-1 explains the end of the DNA better; the J call may be wrong. The CDR3 contains 16 residues. Per germline, CDR1 SGHTA and CDR2 FQGNSA. CDR3 sequence: CASSPGGLADYNEQFF. The CDR3 DNA sequence: TGTGCCAGCAGCCCTGGGGGACTAGCGGATTACAATGAGCAGTTCTTC.

The chain couples TRBV20-1 to TRBJ2-5; D possibly uses TRBD1 or TRBD2 (5 bases each). V lost 0 bases and J 5 bases, leaving 13 bases between the germline ends. The CDR3 sequence is 14 residues long. Per the germline V gene, CDR1 is DFQATT and CDR2 is SNEGSKA (reference sequence). CDR3 residues: CSARDPGPSETQYF. DNA for the CDR3: TGCAGTGCTAGAGATCCGGGGCCGAGCGAGACCCAGTACTTC.

This clonotype was seen more than once but under ten times. V usage is TRBV7-2 and J usage is TRBJ2-1; D perhaps matches TRBD1 (6 bases). The CDR3 length is 14 residues. Trimming pared 5 bases from V and 4 bases from J, leaving 12 bases between. Germline-derived CDR1 and CDR2 are SGHTA and FQGNSA. The CDR3 sequence is CASSPERGYNEQFF. The CDR3 coding sequence is TGTGCCAGCAGCCCAGAGAGGGGGTACAATGAGCAGTTCTTC. Using reference TRBV7-2 and TRBJ2-1 for the parts outside the CDR3, the full variable domain is GAGVSQSPSNKVTEKGKDVELRCDPISGHTALYWYRQSLGQGLEFLIYFQGNSAPDKSGLPSDRFSAERTGGSVSTLTIQRTQQEDSAVYLCASSPERGYNEQFFGPGTRLTVL.

CDR3 DNA: TGCGCCAGCAGTGAGTGGTTTCAAGAGACCCAGTACTTC. Protein product: CASSEWFQETQYF. The chain carries TRBV10-2 and TRBJ2-5; D not certain. Germline-derived CDR1 and CDR2 are WSHSY and SAAADI. V was shortened by 1 base and J by 2 bases, with 5 bases between the two germline ends. The CDR3 sequence is 13 residues long.

Regarding this clonotype: Given the absence of the conserved phenylalanine or tryptophan at the CDR3 end, a read error is likely. J is TRBJ2-6 and V is TRBV20-1, with D tentatively TRBD1 or TRBD2 (5 bases each). Trimming cost V 5 bases and J 9 bases, with 11 bases left between them. The CDR3 totals 12 residues. The germline V gene has CDR1 DFQATT and CDR2 SNEGSKA (reference sequence). For the CDR3, the DNA is TGCAGTGCTGTACAGGAGGACAACGTCCTGACTCTC. It yields the protein CSAVQEDNVLTL.

V is TRBV29-1 and J is TRBJ2-5; D uncertain. V was clipped by 4 bases and J by 7 bases, with 10 bases between them. This CDR3 is 11 amino acids long. Germline V gives CDR1 SQVTM, CDR2 ANQGSEA. This CDR3 is CSVVPEGTQYF. For the CDR3, the DNA is TGCAGCGTTGTTCCTGAAGGGACCCAGTACTTC.

The rearrangement joins TRBV12-3 or TRBV12-4 to TRBJ2-3; unclear D gene. V shed 6 bases and J shed 3 bases, with 19 bases lying between them. This CDR3 has 16 amino acids. The DNA of the CDR3 is TGTGCCAGCAGGCCATACCACTGGGGTAGAACAGATACGCAGTATTTT. It translates to CASRPYHWGRTDTQYF.

This clonotype has more than one count but fewer than ten. The chain employs TRBV7-9 and TRBJ1-4, with D hard to call. The CDR3 loop spans 16 amino acids. Germline assignment: CDR1 SEHNR and CDR2 FQNEAQ (reference sequence). V was pared by 2 bases and J by 5 bases, with 15 bases between. The CDR3 bases are TGTGCCAGCAGCTTAAGTTTTTACGGTGGGAATGAAAAACTGTTTTTT. It encodes CASSLSFYGGNEKLFF.

The rearrangement uses TRBV7-8 and TRBJ2-5; D might be TRBD1 (6 bases). V lost 4 bases and J 1 base, leaving 10 bases between the germline ends. The CDR3 is 14 amino acids. The germline V gene encodes CDR1 SGHVS and CDR2 FQNEAQ. The DNA for the CDR3 is TGTGCCAGCAGCTCGGAGACAGGCCAAGAGACCCAGTACTTC. As protein: CASSSETGQETQYF.

Only a few counts were recorded for this clonotype. The chain recombines TRBV5-1 with TRBJ1-4, with D possibly being TRBD1 (5 bases). V gave up 4 bases and J gave up 8 bases, with 15 bases separating them. This CDR3 spans 14 amino acids. Germline V gene sequence: CDR1 SGHRS, CDR2 YFSETQ. CDR3: CASSPRDSGEKLFF. The CDR3 nucleotides read TGCGCCAGCAGCCCCCGTGACAGTGGGGAAAAACTGTTTTTT.

J is TRBJ2-5 and V is TRBV5-6; tentative D call: TRBD2 (6 bases). The DNA matches TRBJ2-1 better at its end, which makes the J call doubtful. This CDR3 has 19 residues. Germline V CDR1 and CDR2: SGHDT, YYEEEE. CDR3 loop: CASSFAIGTGTHEENEQFF. The CDR3 nucleotides are TGTGCCAGCAGCTTCGCAATTGGGACTGGTACCCACGAAGAAAATGAGCAGTTCTTC.

This clonotype turned up a few times. The chain couples TRBV18 to TRBJ2-7; D is uncertain. The germline CDR1 and CDR2 sequences are KGHSH and LQKENI. The CDR3 sequence is 15 residues long. V was clipped by 0 bases and J by 5 bases, with 14 bases between them. CDR3 region: CASSPPLALGDEQYF. Written as DNA, the CDR3 is TGTGCCAGCTCACCACCGCTGGCCCTTGGGGACGAGCAGTACTTC.

The gene calls are TRBV6-5 and TRBJ1-2, with no clear D. This CDR3 comprises 13 residues. Germline CDR1 is MNHEY and CDR2 is SVGAGI. The V end lost 8 bases, the J end lost 8 bases, and 18 bases lay between the germline ends. The CDR3 reads CASCLRGTEGYTF. The CDR3 DNA reads as TGTGCCAGCTGCTTGCGGGGAACAGAAGGCTACACCTTC.

The rearrangement uses TRBV7-2 and TRBJ1-1; possibly TRBD1 for D (5 bases). Between the trimmed V and J ends, which lost 5 bases and 0 bases, there was a span of 7 bases. The CDR3 length is 13 residues. CDR1 and CDR2 (germline): SGHTA, FQGNSA. CDR3 nucleotide sequence: TGTGCCAGCAGCAAGACAGTGAACACTGAAGCTTTCTTT. Its translation: CASSKTVNTEAFF.

This clonotype occurred a few times. The rearrangement uses TRBV7-9 and TRBJ2-3; 9 bases map to TRBD2. V gave up 4 bases and J gave up 3 bases; unmatched junction bases: 8. CDR3 length equals 16 residues. Germline lookup yields CDR1 SEHNR and CDR2 FQNEAQ (reference sequence). The CDR3 DNA reads TGTGCCAGCAGCTCCTTTAGCGGGAGAGGAACAGATACGCAGTATTTT. Protein sequence: CASSSFSGRGTDTQYF.

This clonotype was seen more than once but under ten times. This rearrangement joins TRBV7-9 to TRBJ2-1; 9 bases align to TRBD2. The germline V gene has CDR1 SEHNR and CDR2 FQNEAQ (reference sequence). The CDR3 consists of 15 residues. V trimming: 4 bases; J trimming: 7 bases; junction bases outside the gene matches: 8. DNA of the CDR3: TGTGCCAGCAGCTCGCGGGAGGGCCTGGGAAATGAGCAGTTCTTC. Protein: CASSSREGLGNEQFF.